This T cell receptor (beta chain) stems from a study of beta chain features in type 1 diabetes. The study reverse transcribed the entire isolated RNA, so it sequenced expressed TCRB transcripts. Sequenced by immunoSEQ multiplex PCR; TCRdb stores in-frame clones only, minus some. There are under 90,000 clones in the sample; roughly 30% occur only once, and approximately 0.46% lies in the top ten. This clone was seen a few times. CDR1 is SEHNR and CDR2 is FQNEAQ in the germline V gene (reference sequence). The length of the CDR3 is 16 residues. Trimming removed 1 base from V and 0 bases from J, with 10 bases in between.

Sample: stem cell memory CD4+ T cells from blood. This TCR was sampled from a woman aged 18-35 years in good health. V is TRBV7-9 and J is TRBJ1-3; possibly TRBD1 for D (5 bases). The CDR3 sequence is CASSLGYRISGNTIYF. CDR3 in DNA: TGTGCCAGCAGCTTAGGGTACAGGATCTCTGGAAACACCATATATTTT.